This passage covers 3 T cell receptor beta chains from one sample sequenced in a study of molecular identifiers for immune sequencing clone quantification (dated by TCRdb to the late 2010s). Library preparation used PCR. Sequencing used an Illumina HiSeq 4000. The raw public reads went through TCRdb reprocessing: fastp at Q25, MiXCR clone calling, in-frame beta chains kept. When rows share a CDR3 protein, they turn into one entry using the most common DNA and genes. Present in this sample are around 470,000 distinct CDR3 sequences, roughly a fifth of which were seen just once. Under 0.85% of the sample rests with the top ten. Input material: naive CD8+ T cells from blood, with Jurkat cell RNA spiked in. The sample's cell subset or site label, decoded: FACS-sorted CD8+CD4-CCR7+CD45RA+ naive T cells. Receptors were obtained from a human donor in good health. Some libraries in this study had Jurkat cell RNA spiked in.

Only a few counts were recorded for this clonotype. This chain links TRBV5-4 with TRBJ2-5; D remains unclear. Germline assignment: CDR1 SGHNT and CDR2 YYREEE (reference sequence). Trimming pared 0 bases from V and 2 bases from J, leaving 8 bases between. This CDR3 spans 14 amino acids. The CDR3 here is CASSLGIGQETQYF. Here the CDR3 DNA reads TGTGCCAGCAGCTTGGGAATCGGTCAAGAGACCCAGTACTTC.

This clonotype has a count of ten or more. This chain links TRBV12-3 or TRBV12-4 with TRBJ1-1; D ambiguous. The CDR3 sequence is 12 residues long. V gave up 7 bases and J gave up 4 bases, with 10 bases separating them. CDR3 amino acids: CASTYGSTEAFF. The CDR3 DNA reads TGTGCCAGCACCTACGGGTCCACTGAAGCTTTCTTT.

In its sample, this clonotype was seen a few times. The V call is TRBV9, the J call TRBJ1-4, with 7 positions matching TRBD1. CDR1 and CDR2 (germline): SGDLS, YYNGEE. V dropped 4 bases and J dropped 7; count of bases not matched to a gene: 19. The CDR3 length is 18 residues. CDR3 nucleotides: TGTGCCAGCAGCCCCCAGACCGGGACAGAGCCAGACGGTGAAAAACTGTTTTTT. It is translated as CASSPQTGTEPDGEKLFF.